Below, 30 T cell receptor beta chains from the same sample are listed, as sequenced in a study of T-cell memory formation after mild COVID-19. Each CDR3 protein gets one entry after TCRdb re-called the 5' RACE reads with MiXCR. Of about 350,000 distinct CDR3 sequences in the sample, less than 25% were seen once. Sequenced: PBMCs or a T cell subset sorted from them (not recorded which). Every receptor here comes from a man aged 18-30 years who had mild COVID-19 (a few samples of this study predate the infection). Cell type and time point are not known.

This clonotype was found many times. The rearrangement links TRBV20-1 to TRBJ1-1, with 7 positions matching TRBD1. V was pared by 0 bases and J by 4 bases, with 17 bases of the junction left unmatched. CDR3 length: 18 amino acids. The germline CDR1 and CDR2 sequences are DFQATT and SNEGSKA (reference sequence). In DNA, the CDR3 is TGCAGTGCTAGAGATGATAACAGGGGATTATTGAGGTTCACTGAAGCTTTCTTT. Its translation: CSARDDNRGLLRFTEAFF.

The chain combines TRBV19 with TRBJ1-2; a weak D match, TRBD1 (5 bases). Trimming took 6 bases from V and 8 from J, leaving 13 bases between them. This CDR3 contains 12 residues. Germline CDR1 LNHDA, CDR2 SQIVND (reference sequence). The CDR3 loop is CASSGQARGYTF. The CDR3 nucleotides read TGTGCCAGTAGCGGACAAGCCCGGGGCTACACCTTC.

This rearrangement joins TRBV4-3 to TRBJ2-5, with a weak D call TRBD2 (6 bases). V was clipped by 0 bases and J by 4 bases, with 12 bases between them. There are 15 residues in the CDR3. CDR1 is LGHNA, CDR2 YSLEER, per germline. The CDR3 protein is CASSQDPQEGETQYF. The CDR3 DNA follows: TGCGCCAGCAGCCAAGATCCCCAGGAGGGAGAGACCCAGTACTTC.

This clonotype was observed a single time. The J gene is TRBJ1-1, the V gene TRBV20-1, with 7 nucleotides matching TRBD1. Losses at the gene ends were 6 bases for V and 0 bases for J; bases not matched to a gene: 7. Germline V CDR1 and CDR2: DFQATT, SNEGSKA (reference sequence). The CDR3 sequence is 14 residues long. The CDR3 protein is CSAVDRAMNTEAFF. CDR3 DNA: TGCAGTGCCGTAGACAGGGCTATGAACACTGAAGCTTTCTTT.

The table lists this clonotype with a few counts. The chain's CDR3 is CATRTEGYEQYV. DNA of the CDR3: TGTGCCACTCGGACGGAAGGGTACGAGCAGTACGTC. This sequence joins TRBV10-3 and TRBJ2-7; D call uncertain. The CDR3 runs to 12 residues. CDR1 is ENHRY, CDR2 SYGVKD, per germline. The germline V and J ends were trimmed by 10 bases and 4 bases, with 14 bases remaining between them.

The chain combines TRBV20-1 with TRBJ1-2, with 9 bases lining up with TRBD1. J was trimmed by 2 bases and V by 5 bases; bases with no gene match: 6. This CDR3 has 14 residues. Germline values: CDR1 DFQATT, CDR2 SNEGSKA (reference sequence). The DNA of the CDR3 is TGCAGTGCTCGTTTGGACAGGGGAAACTATGGCTACACCTTC. Its protein product is CSARLDRGNYGYTF.

CDR3 amino acids: CASSPVDRYNEQFF. The CDR3, as DNA: TGCGCCAGCAGCCCCGTCGACAGGTACAATGAGCAGTTCTTC. The chain links TRBV5-1 to TRBJ2-1; tentative D call: TRBD1 (6 bases). The germline CDR1 and CDR2 sequences are SGHRS and YFSETQ. Trimming removed 4 bases from V and 4 bases from J, with 12 bases in between. The CDR3 extends over 14 amino acids.

The chain recombines TRBV6-1 with TRBJ2-7; a weak D match, TRBD1 (5 bases). Looked up from germline, CDR1 is MNHNS and CDR2 is SASEGT. Trimming removed 2 bases at V and 0 bases at J, with 8 bases between. CDR3 length equals 14 residues. This CDR3 is CASSEPGYSYEQYF. As DNA, the CDR3 is TGTGCCAGCAGTGAACCAGGGTACTCCTACGAGCAGTACTTC.

This CDR3 is CASSSLAGGRGEQFF. The CDR3 region has the DNA TGTGCCAGCAGCTCCTTAGCGGGGGGGCGCGGTGAGCAGTTCTTC. This sequence joins TRBV7-2 and TRBJ2-1, with TRBD2 matching over 11 bases. Losses at the gene ends were 4 bases for V and 9 bases for J; bases not matched to a gene: 8. Germline V CDR1 and CDR2: SGHTA, FQGNSA. There are 15 residues in the CDR3.

This chain connects TRBV15 to TRBJ1-5; maybe TRBD1 (6 bases). Germline values: CDR1 LNHNV, CDR2 YYDKDF (reference sequence). The CDR3 has 13 amino acids. V was pared by 6 bases and J by 6 bases, with 12 bases between. The CDR3 sequence is CATRPRGTQPQHF. The CDR3 DNA follows: TGTGCCACCAGACCAAGGGGGACTCAGCCCCAGCATTTT.

The genes are TRBV4-2 and TRBJ1-1; 8 bases agree with TRBD1. Looked up from germline, CDR1 is LGHNA and CDR2 is YNFKEQ. Germline trimming cut 0 bases from V and 5 bases from J; bases unmatched to any gene: 8. The CDR3 length is 16 residues. The CDR3 spells CASSQDHDRGGTEAFF. CDR3 DNA: TGTGCCAGCAGCCAAGATCACGACAGGGGCGGTACTGAAGCTTTCTTT.

This clonotype was picked up many times. The chain has TRBV12-3 or TRBV12-4 and TRBJ1-6; no firm D call. The CDR3 contains 15 residues. Trimming removed 1 base from V and 0 bases from J, with 4 bases in between. CDR3 DNA sequence: TGTGCCAGCAGTTTAGGGAGCTCCTATAATTCACCCCTCCACTTT. Residues: CASSLGSSYNSPLHF.

The chain links TRBV11-1 to TRBJ1-1; D is possibly TRBD1 (5 bases). CDR1 and CDR2 (germline): SGHAT, FQDESV (reference sequence). CDR3 length: 12 residues. V lost 3 bases, J lost 5 bases, and 7 bases lay in between. The CDR3 DNA sequence: TGTGCCAGCAGCTTCAGGGAAACTGAAGCTTTCTTT. Amino acid sequence: CASSFRETEAFF. The complete variable domain, with remaining parts taken from reference TRBV11-1 and TRBJ1-1, reads EAEVAQSPRYKITEKSQAVAFWCDPISGHATLYWYRQILGQGPELLVQFQDESVVDDSQLPKDRFSAERLKGVDSTLKIQPAELGDSAMYLCASSFRETEAFFGQGTRLTVV.

This clonotype has just a few counts. The V gene is TRBV6-5, the J gene TRBJ2-1; D gene uncertain. With 5 bases removed from V and 5 bases from J, the gap between germline ends came to 10 bases. This CDR3 contains 13 residues. Looked up from germline, CDR1 is MNHEY and CDR2 is SVGAGI. The CDR3 protein is CASSTLPDNEQFF. The CDR3 region has the DNA TGTGCCAGCAGTACCCTCCCGGACAATGAGCAGTTCTTC.

This clonotype appeared a few times. The chain joins TRBV5-1 to TRBJ1-1, with D possibly matching TRBD1 (6 bases). V was trimmed by 4 bases and J by 5 bases, leaving 15 bases between them. The CDR3 consists of 14 residues. The germline gives CDR1 SGHRS, CDR2 YFSETQ. CDR3 residues: CASSTYLTGTEAFF. In DNA form, the CDR3 reads TGCGCCAGCAGCACCTACCTTACAGGGACTGAAGCTTTCTTT.

This clonotype was found a few times. The chain is built from TRBV7-6 and TRBJ1-1, with no clear D. Germline V CDR1 and CDR2: SGHVS, FNYEAQ. Trimming left V 1 base short and J 4 bases short, with 10 bases between. The CDR3 spans 14 residues. The CDR3 nucleotides read TGTGCCAGCAGCTTAGTTCTCGGTGGCACTGAAGCTTTCTTT. Translating it yields CASSLVLGGTEAFF. The whole variable domain, remainder taken from reference TRBV7-6 and TRBJ1-1, is GAGVSQSPRYKVTKRGQDVALRCDPISGHVSLYWYRQALGQGPEFLTYFNYEAQQDKSGLPNDRFSAERPEGSISTLTIQRTEQRDSAMYRCASSLVLGGTEAFFGQGTRLTVV.

The V and J genes are TRBV5-1 and TRBJ2-7; TRBD2 matches at 12 bases. The V segment lost 4 bases and the J segment 4 bases; nucleotides outside the gene matches: 6. There are 15 residues in the CDR3. Germline V gene lookup returns CDR1 SGHRS and CDR2 YFSETQ. The CDR3 protein is CASSVTSGGQYEQYF. CDR3 sequence (DNA): TGCGCCAGCAGCGTGACTAGCGGGGGCCAGTACGAGCAGTACTTC.

V gene TRBV4-1 combines with J gene TRBJ2-3, with D perhaps matching TRBD2 (5 bases). Trimming took off 1 base at V and 6 bases at J, with 11 bases between the two ends. This CDR3 is 14 amino acids long. Germline V lookup: CDR1 MGHRA, CDR2 YSYEKL. The CDR3 spells CASSQGGFGDTQYF. As DNA, the CDR3 is TGCGCCAGCAGCCAAGGAGGGTTCGGGGATACGCAGTATTTT.

This clonotype has more than one count but fewer than ten. The rearrangement joins TRBV29-1 to TRBJ2-2; a possible D gene is TRBD1 (6 bases). V dropped 8 bases and J dropped 4 bases, with 11 bases sitting between them. Germline CDR1 is SQVTM and CDR2 is ANQGSEA. The CDR3 is 12 residues long. Here the CDR3 DNA reads TGCAGCACCCCAGGGGCCACCGGGGAGCTGTTTTTT. Translating it yields CSTPGATGELFF.

This chain links TRBV25-1 with TRBJ1-5; no clear D gene. The germline V and J ends were trimmed by 3 bases and 5 bases, with 8 bases remaining between them. There are 13 residues in the CDR3. The V gene's germline CDR1 is MGHDK and CDR2 SYGVNS. The CDR3 is CASSEGVYQPQHF. CDR3 DNA sequence: TGTGCCAGCAGTGAGGGAGTGTATCAGCCCCAGCATTTT. Variable domain in full (rest from reference TRBV25-1 and TRBJ1-5): EADIYQTPRYLVIGTGKKITLECSQTMGHDKMYWYQQDPGMELHLIHYSYGVNSTEKGDLSSESTVSRIRTEHFPLTLESARPSHTSQYLCASSEGVYQPQHFGDGTRLSIL.

This chain uses TRBV12-5 with TRBJ1-2; a possible D gene is TRBD1 (5 bases). V was trimmed by 4 bases and J by 11 bases, leaving 17 bases between them. Germline loops: CDR1 LGHNT, CDR2 FRNRAP. CDR3 length: 13 residues. The CDR3 DNA reads TGTGCTAGTGGTTCCCTGGGGGGTCCAACGTACACCTTC. Translated: CASGSLGGPTYTF.

Remarks on this clonotype: It may be a read error: a sequence one base away is much more abundant. J is TRBJ1-6 and V is TRBV5-5; D call uncertain. Germline CDR1 is SGHKS and CDR2 is YYEKEE (reference sequence). The CDR3 consists of 14 residues. V was cut by 1 base and J by 8 bases, with 10 bases left in between. Here the CDR3 DNA reads TGTGCCAGCAGCTTGCGGGAAAGGGATTCACCCCTCCACTTT. Protein sequence: CASSLRERDSPLHF.

This clonotype was observed a handful of times. CDR3 bases: TGTGCCAGCAGCTCAACCCTACTAGCGGGGGAAAACACCGGGGAGCTGTTTTTT. Its translation is CASSSTLLAGENTGELFF. The rearrangement joins TRBV7-9 to TRBJ2-2, with 11 bases that match TRBD2. Trimming cost V 4 bases and J 2 bases; bases outside gene matches: 9. This CDR3 comprises 18 residues. The germline V gene encodes CDR1 SEHNR and CDR2 FQNEAQ (reference sequence).

A few counts support this clonotype. This chain's CDR3 is CASGEAQLFF. The CDR3 DNA is TGTGCCAGCGGAGAGGCGCAACTGTTTTTT. The rearrangement uses TRBV3-1 and TRBJ1-4; D is unresolved. CDR3 size: 10 residues. Per the germline V gene, CDR1 is LGHDT and CDR2 is YNNKEL (reference sequence). Trimming shortened V by 8 bases and J by 12 bases, and 10 bases separated the two germline ends. The variable domain in full, completed from reference TRBV3-1 and TRBJ1-4, reads DTAVSQTPKYLVTQMGNDKSIKCEQNLGHDTMYWYKQDSKKFLKIMFSYNNKELIINETVPNRFSPKSPDKAHLNLHINSLELGDSAVYFCASGEAQLFFGSGTQLSVL.

The chain has TRBV28 and TRBJ2-1; possibly TRBD1 or TRBD2 for D (5 bases each). CDR1 is MDHEN and CDR2 is SYDVKM in the germline V gene. This CDR3 contains 17 residues. The germline V and J ends were trimmed by 3 bases and 1 base, with 16 bases remaining between them. The chain's CDR3 is CASSFEVGDLSYNEQFF. In DNA, the CDR3 is TGTGCCAGCAGTTTTGAGGTGGGGGACCTTTCCTACAATGAGCAGTTCTTC.

The rearrangement links TRBV2 to TRBJ2-7; D is perhaps TRBD1 (5 bases). The CDR3 loop spans 14 amino acids. Trimming took off 2 bases at V and 1 base at J, with 9 bases between the two ends. Germline V lookup: CDR1 SNHLY, CDR2 FYNNEI. Here the CDR3 reads CASSEQGVSYEQYV. The DNA for the CDR3 is TGTGCCAGCAGTGAACAGGGCGTGTCCTACGAGCAGTACGTC.

The gene calls are TRBV6-5 and TRBJ2-1; D unresolved. Trimming pared 6 bases from V and 7 bases from J, leaving 13 bases between. This CDR3 has 13 residues. Germline V gives CDR1 MNHEY, CDR2 SVGAGI. CDR3 residues: CASSLTELNEQFF. The CDR3 DNA sequence: TGTGCCAGCAGCTTAACAGAGTTAAATGAGCAGTTCTTC.

Only a few counts were recorded for this clonotype. The gene calls are TRBV5-1 and TRBJ2-2; 7 nucleotides align to TRBD1. The CDR3 sequence is 13 residues long. The germline V gene has CDR1 SGHRS and CDR2 YFSETQ. With 4 bases clipped from V and 5 bases from J, the junction kept 2 bases outside the gene matches. The CDR3 DNA is TGCGCCAGCAGCGCGACAGGGACCGGGGAGCTGTTTTTT. Protein: CASSATGTGELFF. Full variable domain (outside the CDR3, taken from reference TRBV5-1 and TRBJ2-2): KAGVTQTPRYLIKTRGQQVTLSCSPISGHRSVSWYQQTPGQGLQFLFEYFSETQRNKGNFPGRFSGRQFSNSRSEMNVSTLELGDSALYLCASSATGTGELFFGEGSRLTVL.

This chain uses TRBV9 with TRBJ1-6; TRBD1 might be the D (5 bases). Germline assignment: CDR1 SGDLS and CDR2 YYNGEE. This CDR3 contains 16 residues. V lost 3 bases to trimming and J lost 6 bases, with 16 bases between them. The CDR3: CASSAHQAGTNSPLHF. CDR3 in DNA: TGTGCCAGCAGCGCGCACCAGGCGGGGACTAATTCACCCCTCCACTTT. Full variable domain (missing parts from reference TRBV9 and TRBJ1-6): DSGVTQTPKHLITATGQRVTLRCSPRSGDLSVYWYQQSLDQGLQFLIQYYNGEERAKGNILERFSAQQFPDLHSELNLSSLELGDSALYFCASSAHQAGTNSPLHFGNGTRLTVT.

This clonotype was observed a handful of times. J is TRBJ2-7 and V is TRBV21-1. TRBV21-1 constitutes a pseudogene. CDR3 length: 13 residues. The CDR3: CASSRASVCEQYV. As DNA, the CDR3 is TGTGCCAGCAGCAGGGCATCGGTCTGCGAGCAGTACGTC.